The present entry profiles one T cell receptor beta chain with its context. Its antigen has not been determined. No clone much larger than this one lies a single base away; base qualities are absent. The data were taken from a study of T cells after yellow fever vaccination (dated by TCRdb to the late 2010s). Regarding the study in general: The SMART-Seq v4 Ultra Low Input RNA kit was used to prepare libraries from fractions with low cell numbers. To follow T-cell clones before and after primary and booster YFV17D yellow fever vaccination, bulk TCR alpha and beta repertoires were sequenced over time. Two healthy male donors made up the cohort, one aged 18 to 29 years and the other aged 30 to 39 years. Blood was drawn at multiple timepoints before and after primary and secondary immunization, with bulk PBMC replicates and cell subsets isolated.

The treatment or condition label, read with the paper, signifies: live attenuated yellow fever vaccine strain. PBMCs were isolated from peripheral blood using a standard Ficoll-Paque protocol. Dynabeads CD4 and CD8 positive selection kits were used to isolate CD4 and CD8 T-cell fractions. TriZol was used to extract RNA from bulk PBMCs, from CD4 and CD8 fractions, and from dextramer-positive and dextramer-negative fractions. General findings and caveats noted by the study authors: Because the study included only a couple of donors, the extent to which the findings can be generalized is limited. A small share of clonotypes occurred in both CD4 and CD8 compartments, likely arising from convergent recombination. Compared with the primary T-cell response, the secondary T-cell response was weaker but faster, peaking on day 5 rather than day 15. Because abundant contaminating clonotypes from the bulk population could be contained in FACS-sorted repertoires, computational filtering was required. After the booster, most clones that had expanded after primary vaccination were detected again (approximately 95% of CD4 and about 88% of CD8), suggesting broad maintenance of memory.

This sample was sequenced with an Illumina NovaSeq 6000. TCR cDNA was synthesized by 5'RACE template switching, through which a universal primer site and unique molecular identifiers were introduced. Priming of cDNA synthesis was performed from both the TCR alpha and TCR beta constant segments. Library amplification used two PCR steps, and the second PCR step added sample barcodes and sequencing adapters. Libraries were sequenced on Illumina HiSeq 2500 (2x100 bp) or NovaSeq (2x150 bp). As for the original processing: MIGEC handled demultiplexing of reads and collapsing into UMI consensus sequences, while MiXCR performed V(D)J alignment. Using edgeR on replicate PBMC samples, clonotypes were called vaccine-responding if FDR was below 0.01 and the log2 fold change was above 5 up to day 15. Each bulk clonotype received a CD4 or CD8 identity based on whether the sequenced CD4 or CD8 repertoire contained that clonotype at higher abundance. TCRdb itself trimmed the public reads at Q25 with fastp, ran MiXCR and retained productive beta chains. Each record represents a unique CDR3 protein, reported with the most common genes and DNA among its rows. For this entry, the V and J calls and clone size follow TCRdb and not the study's own pipeline. The sample includes about 320,000 distinct CDR3 sequences, with approximately 11% observed a single time. 3.3% of the sample comes from the top ten.

The CDR3 covers 14 residues, taking in both the cysteine and the phenylalanine. Only the CDR3 DNA is retained, 42 bases long and in frame from the first base. For CDR1 and CDR2, the germline V gene lists MNHEY and SVGAGI. The germline ends are 15 bases apart after V is trimmed by 6 bases and J by 4 bases. This chain is built from TRBV6-5 and TRBJ1-2, and perhaps TRBD1 as D gene, on 6 matching bases. This TCR came from a man younger than 35 who received the YFV17D yellow fever vaccine. The specimen was CD4+ T cells sorted from PBMCs, collected 45 days after the yellow fever booster vaccination. The nucleotide sequence reads TGTGCCAGCAGCCCCGGGGGGGGCGGCTATGGCTACACCTTC. Translation gives CASSPGGGGYGYTF.